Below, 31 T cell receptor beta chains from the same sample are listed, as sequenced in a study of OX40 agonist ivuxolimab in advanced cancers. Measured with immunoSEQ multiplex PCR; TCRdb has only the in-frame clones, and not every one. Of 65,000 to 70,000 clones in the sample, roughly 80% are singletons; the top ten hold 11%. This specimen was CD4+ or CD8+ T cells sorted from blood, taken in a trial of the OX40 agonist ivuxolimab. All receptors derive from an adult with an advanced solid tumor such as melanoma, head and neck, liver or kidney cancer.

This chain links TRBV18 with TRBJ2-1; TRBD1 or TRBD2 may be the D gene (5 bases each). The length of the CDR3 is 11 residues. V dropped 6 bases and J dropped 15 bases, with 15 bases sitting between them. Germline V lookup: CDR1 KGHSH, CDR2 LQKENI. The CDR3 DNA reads TGTGCCAGCTCCCGCCAGGGAGAGGCGTTCTTC. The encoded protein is CASSRQGEAFF.

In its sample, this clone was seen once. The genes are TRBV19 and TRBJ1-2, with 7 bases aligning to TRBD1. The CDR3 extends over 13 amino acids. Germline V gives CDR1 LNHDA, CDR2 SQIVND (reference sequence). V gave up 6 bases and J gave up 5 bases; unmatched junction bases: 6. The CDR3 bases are TGTGCCAGTAGCCTGACAGGGCAATATGGCTACACCTTC. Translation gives CASSLTGQYGYTF.

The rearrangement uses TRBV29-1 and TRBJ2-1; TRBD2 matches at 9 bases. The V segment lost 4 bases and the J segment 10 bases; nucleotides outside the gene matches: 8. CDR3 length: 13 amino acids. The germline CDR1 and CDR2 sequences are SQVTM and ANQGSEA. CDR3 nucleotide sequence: TGCAGCGTTGGGAGTAGCGGGGGAAGCGAGCAGTTCTTC. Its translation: CSVGSSGGSEQFF.

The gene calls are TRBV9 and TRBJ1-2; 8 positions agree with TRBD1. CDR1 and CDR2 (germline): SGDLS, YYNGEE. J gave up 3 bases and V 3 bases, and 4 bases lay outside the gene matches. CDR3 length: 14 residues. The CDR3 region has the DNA TGTGCCAGCAGCGGGTACAGGGGGGACTATGGCTACACCTTC. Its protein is CASSGYRGDYGYTF.

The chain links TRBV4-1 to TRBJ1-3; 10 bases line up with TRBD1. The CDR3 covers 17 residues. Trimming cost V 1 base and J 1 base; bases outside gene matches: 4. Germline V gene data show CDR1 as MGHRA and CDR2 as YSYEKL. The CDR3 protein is CASSQVWDRGSGNTIYF. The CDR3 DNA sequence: TGCGCCAGCAGCCAAGTATGGGACAGGGGTTCTGGAAACACCATATATTTT.

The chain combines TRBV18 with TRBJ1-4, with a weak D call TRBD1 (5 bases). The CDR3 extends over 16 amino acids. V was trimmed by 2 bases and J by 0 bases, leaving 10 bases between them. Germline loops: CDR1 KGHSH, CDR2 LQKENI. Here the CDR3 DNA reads TGTGCCAGCTCACCAGGCAGGGCTGCAACTAATGAAAAACTGTTTTTT. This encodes CASSPGRAATNEKLFF.

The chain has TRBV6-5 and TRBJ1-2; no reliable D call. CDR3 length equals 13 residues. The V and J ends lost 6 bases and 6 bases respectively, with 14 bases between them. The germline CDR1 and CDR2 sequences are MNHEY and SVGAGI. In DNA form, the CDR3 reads TGTGCCAGCAGCTACAAAGGTGGGCATGGCTACACCTTC. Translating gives CASSYKGGHGYTF.

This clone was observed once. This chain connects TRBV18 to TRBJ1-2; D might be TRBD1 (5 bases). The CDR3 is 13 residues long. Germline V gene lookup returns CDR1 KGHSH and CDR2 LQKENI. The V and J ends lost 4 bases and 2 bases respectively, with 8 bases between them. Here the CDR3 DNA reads TGTGCCAGCTCACGGGACGGAAACTATGGCTACACCTTC. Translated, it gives CASSRDGNYGYTF.

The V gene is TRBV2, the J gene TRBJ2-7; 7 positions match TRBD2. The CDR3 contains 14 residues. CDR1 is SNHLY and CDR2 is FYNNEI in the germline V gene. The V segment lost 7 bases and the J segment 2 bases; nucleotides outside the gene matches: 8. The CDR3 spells CASKGDSGAYEQYF. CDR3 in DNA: TGTGCCAGCAAGGGAGACAGCGGGGCCTACGAGCAGTACTTC.

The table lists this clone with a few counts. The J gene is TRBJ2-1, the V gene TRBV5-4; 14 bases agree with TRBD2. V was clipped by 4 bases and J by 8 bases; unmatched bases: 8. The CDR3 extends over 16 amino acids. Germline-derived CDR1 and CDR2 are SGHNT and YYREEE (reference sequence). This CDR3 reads CASSQIPGLAGDEQFF. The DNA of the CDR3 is TGTGCCAGCAGCCAGATCCCGGGACTAGCGGGAGATGAGCAGTTCTTC.

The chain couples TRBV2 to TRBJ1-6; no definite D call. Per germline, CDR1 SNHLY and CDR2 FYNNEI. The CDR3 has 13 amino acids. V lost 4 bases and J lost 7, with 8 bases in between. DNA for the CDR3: TGTGCCAGCAGTGTTCTGGGGAATTCACCCCTCCACTTT. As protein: CASSVLGNSPLHF.

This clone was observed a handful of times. CDR3: CASSPNGANVLTF. DNA of the CDR3: TGTGCCAGCAGCCCGAACGGGGCCAACGTCCTGACTTTC. V usage is TRBV9 and J usage is TRBJ2-6, with D hard to call. The ends were cut back, 4 bases at V and 4 bases at J, with 6 bases in the middle. The CDR3 covers 13 residues. Germline V gene data show CDR1 as SGDLS and CDR2 as YYNGEE.

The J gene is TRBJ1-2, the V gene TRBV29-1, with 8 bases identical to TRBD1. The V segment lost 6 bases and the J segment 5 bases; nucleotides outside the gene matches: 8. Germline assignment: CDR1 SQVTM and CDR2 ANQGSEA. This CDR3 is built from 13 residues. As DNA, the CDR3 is TGCAGCGTGGGCGTTGGACAGGGTTATGGCTACACCTTC. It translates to CSVGVGQGYGYTF.

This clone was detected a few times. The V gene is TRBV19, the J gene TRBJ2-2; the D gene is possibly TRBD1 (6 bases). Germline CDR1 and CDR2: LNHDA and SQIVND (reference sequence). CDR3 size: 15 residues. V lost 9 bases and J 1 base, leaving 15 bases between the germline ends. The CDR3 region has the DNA TGTGCCAGCACGGACAGTCCGGGGAACACCGGGGAGCTGTTTTTT. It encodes CASTDSPGNTGELFF. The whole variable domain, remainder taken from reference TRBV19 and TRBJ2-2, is DGGITQSPKYLFRKEGQNVTLSCEQNLNHDAMYWYRQDPGQGLRLIYYSQIVNDFQKGDIAEGYSVSREKKESFPLTVTSAQKNPTAFYLCASTDSPGNTGELFFGEGSRLTVL.

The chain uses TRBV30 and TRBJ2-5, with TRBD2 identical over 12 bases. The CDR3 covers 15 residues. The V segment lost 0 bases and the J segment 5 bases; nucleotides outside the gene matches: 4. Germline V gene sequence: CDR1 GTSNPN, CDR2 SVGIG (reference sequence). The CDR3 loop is CAWSVATSGSETQYF. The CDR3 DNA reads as TGTGCCTGGAGTGTAGCGACTAGCGGGAGTGAGACCCAGTACTTC. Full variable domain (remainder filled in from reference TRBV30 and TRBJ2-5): SQTIHQWPATLVQPVGSPLSLECTVEGTSNPNLYWYRQAAGRGLQLLFYSVGIGQISSEVPQNLSASRPQDRQFILSSKKLLLSDSGFYLCAWSVATSGSETQYFGPGTRLLVL.

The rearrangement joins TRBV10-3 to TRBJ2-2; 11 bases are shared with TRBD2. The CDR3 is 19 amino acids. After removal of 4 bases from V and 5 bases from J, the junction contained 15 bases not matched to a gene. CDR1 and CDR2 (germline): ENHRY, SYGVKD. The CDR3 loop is CAISAELGSGGAGTGELFF. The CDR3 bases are TGTGCCATCAGTGCGGAGTTGGGTAGCGGGGGGGCCGGAACCGGGGAGCTGTTTTTT.

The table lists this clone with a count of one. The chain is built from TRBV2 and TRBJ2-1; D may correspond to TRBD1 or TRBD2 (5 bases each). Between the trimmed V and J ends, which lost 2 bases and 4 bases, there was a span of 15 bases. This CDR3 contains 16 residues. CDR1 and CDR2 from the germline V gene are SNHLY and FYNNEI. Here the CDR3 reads CASSERGAAVYNEQFF. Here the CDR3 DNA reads TGTGCCAGCAGTGAAAGAGGGGCCGCAGTATACAATGAGCAGTTCTTC.

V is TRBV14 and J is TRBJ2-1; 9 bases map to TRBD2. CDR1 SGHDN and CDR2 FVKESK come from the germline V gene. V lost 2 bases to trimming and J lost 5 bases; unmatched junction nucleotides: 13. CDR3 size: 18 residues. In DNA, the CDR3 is TGTGCCAGCAGCCAAAGGACATGGGCTAGCGGGGCAAACAATGAGCAGTTCTTC. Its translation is CASSQRTWASGANNEQFF.

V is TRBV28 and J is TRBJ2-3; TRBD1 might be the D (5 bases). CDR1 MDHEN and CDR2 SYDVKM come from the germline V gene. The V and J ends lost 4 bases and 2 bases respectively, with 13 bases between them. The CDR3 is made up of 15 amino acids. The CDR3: CASSYRQLSTDTQYF. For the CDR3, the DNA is TGTGCCAGCAGTTATCGACAGCTTTCCACAGATACGCAGTATTTT.

This CDR3 is CASRTSGAVETQYF. CDR3 sequence (DNA): TGTGCCAGCAGGACCTCGGGGGCCGTGGAGACCCAGTACTTC. The chain has TRBV28 and TRBJ2-5, with D perhaps given as TRBD1 or TRBD2 (6 bases each). The CDR3 consists of 14 residues. V dropped 6 bases and J dropped 5 bases, with 16 bases sitting between them. Germline lookup yields CDR1 MDHEN and CDR2 SYDVKM.

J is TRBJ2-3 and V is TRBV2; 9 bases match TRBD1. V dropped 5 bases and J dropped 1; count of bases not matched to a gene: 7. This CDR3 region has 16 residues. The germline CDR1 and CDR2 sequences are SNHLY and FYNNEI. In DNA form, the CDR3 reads TGTGCCAGCAGTTACGACAGGGGGTTTGGCACAGATACGCAGTATTTT. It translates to CASSYDRGFGTDTQYF.

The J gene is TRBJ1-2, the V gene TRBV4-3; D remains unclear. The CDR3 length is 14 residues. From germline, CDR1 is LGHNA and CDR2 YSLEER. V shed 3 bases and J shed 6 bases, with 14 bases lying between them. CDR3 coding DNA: TGCGCCAGCAGCCACCCTAATACGGGAGATGGCTACACCTTC. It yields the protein CASSHPNTGDGYTF.

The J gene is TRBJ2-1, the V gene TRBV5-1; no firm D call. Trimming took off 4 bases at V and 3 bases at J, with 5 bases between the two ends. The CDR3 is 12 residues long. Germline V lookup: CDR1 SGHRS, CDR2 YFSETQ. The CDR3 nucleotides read TGCGCCAGCAGCGAACACTACAATGAGCAGTTCTTC. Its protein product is CASSEHYNEQFF.

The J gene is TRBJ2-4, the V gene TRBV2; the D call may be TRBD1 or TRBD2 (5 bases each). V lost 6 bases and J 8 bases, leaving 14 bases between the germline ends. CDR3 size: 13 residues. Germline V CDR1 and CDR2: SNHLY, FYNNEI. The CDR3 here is CASSTGTGDIQYF. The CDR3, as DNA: TGTGCCAGCAGCACCGGGACCGGGGACATTCAGTACTTC.

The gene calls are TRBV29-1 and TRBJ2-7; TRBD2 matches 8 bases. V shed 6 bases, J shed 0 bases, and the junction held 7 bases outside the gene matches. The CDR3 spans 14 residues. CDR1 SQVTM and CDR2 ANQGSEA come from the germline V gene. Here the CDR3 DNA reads TGCAGCGTCGAAAGCGGGAGCGGCTCCTACGAGCAGTACTTC. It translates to CSVESGSGSYEQYF.

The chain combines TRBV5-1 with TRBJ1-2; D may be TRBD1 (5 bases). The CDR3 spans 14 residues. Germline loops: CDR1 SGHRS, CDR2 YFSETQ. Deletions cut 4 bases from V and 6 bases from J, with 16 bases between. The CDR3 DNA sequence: TGCGCCAGCAGCCCTGGGCGGAGGGGAGATGGCTACACCTTC. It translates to CASSPGRRGDGYTF.

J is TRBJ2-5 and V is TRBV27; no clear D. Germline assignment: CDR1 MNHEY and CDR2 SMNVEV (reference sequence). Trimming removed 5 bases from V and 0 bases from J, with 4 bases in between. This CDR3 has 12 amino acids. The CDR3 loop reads CASSTNQETQYF. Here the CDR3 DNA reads TGTGCCAGCAGTACCAACCAAGAGACCCAGTACTTC.

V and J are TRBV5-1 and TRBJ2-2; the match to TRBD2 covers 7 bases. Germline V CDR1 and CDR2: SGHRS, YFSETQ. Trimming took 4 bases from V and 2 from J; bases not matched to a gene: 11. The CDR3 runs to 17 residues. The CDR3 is CASSPLPTSPNTGELFF. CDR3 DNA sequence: TGCGCCAGCAGCCCGCTACCGACTAGCCCCAACACCGGGGAGCTGTTTTTT.

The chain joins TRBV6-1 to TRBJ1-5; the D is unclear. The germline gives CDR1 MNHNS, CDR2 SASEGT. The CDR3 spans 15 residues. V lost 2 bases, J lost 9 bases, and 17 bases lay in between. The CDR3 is CASSERSSGLLPQHF. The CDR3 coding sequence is TGTGCCAGCAGTGAAAGGTCCAGTGGGCTGTTGCCCCAGCATTTT.

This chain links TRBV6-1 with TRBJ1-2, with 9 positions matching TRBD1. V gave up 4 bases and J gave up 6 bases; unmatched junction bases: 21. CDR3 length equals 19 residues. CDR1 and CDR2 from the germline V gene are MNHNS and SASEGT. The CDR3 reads CASSALLAMHRGRGNGYTF. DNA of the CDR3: TGTGCCAGCAGTGCCCTACTAGCGATGCACAGGGGGCGCGGGAATGGCTACACCTTC.

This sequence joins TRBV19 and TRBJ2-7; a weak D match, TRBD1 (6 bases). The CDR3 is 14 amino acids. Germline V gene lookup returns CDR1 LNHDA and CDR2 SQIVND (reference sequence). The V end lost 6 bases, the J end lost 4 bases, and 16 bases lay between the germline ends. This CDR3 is CASRFLTDRYEQYV. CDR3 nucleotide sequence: TGTGCCAGTAGATTTCTGACTGACAGGTACGAGCAGTACGTC.